This T cell receptor (beta chain) was captured by sequencing in a study of T cell repertoires in cytomegalovirus infection. Study summary: HLA-B-restricted CMV epitopes that are well studied, plus recently identified HLA-C-restricted ones, were used by the study.

The V segment lost 2 bases and the J segment 7 bases; nucleotides outside the gene matches: 7. The germline V gene has CDR1 SEHNR and CDR2 FQNEAQ (reference sequence). The CDR3 has 15 residues. TCRdb fed the reads into MiXCR, producing one record per CDR3 protein. The table has about 85,000 distinct CDR3 sequences, 45% to 50% seen once. A remark on this clonotype: Its antigen remains unknown.

Overall study results and limits: Identification of carriers of CMV plus the relevant HLA was achieved through cumulative public TCR beta family frequency. It was HLA-C-restricted CMV-specific TCR beta clonotypes that dominated the response ex vivo.

Sequencing was performed on CD8+ T cells from cultured PBMCs, taken from culture after CMV antigen stimulation. The chain links TRBV7-9 to TRBJ2-2, with 7 bases that match TRBD2. The receptor's source is a human donor in good health (CMV status not recorded). Some clones in this sample may be carry-over from other donors' samples. The CDR3 sequence is CASSLRAGEDGELFF. The CDR3 nucleotides read TGTGCCAGCAGCTTACGGGCGGGAGAAGACGGGGAGCTGTTTTTT.